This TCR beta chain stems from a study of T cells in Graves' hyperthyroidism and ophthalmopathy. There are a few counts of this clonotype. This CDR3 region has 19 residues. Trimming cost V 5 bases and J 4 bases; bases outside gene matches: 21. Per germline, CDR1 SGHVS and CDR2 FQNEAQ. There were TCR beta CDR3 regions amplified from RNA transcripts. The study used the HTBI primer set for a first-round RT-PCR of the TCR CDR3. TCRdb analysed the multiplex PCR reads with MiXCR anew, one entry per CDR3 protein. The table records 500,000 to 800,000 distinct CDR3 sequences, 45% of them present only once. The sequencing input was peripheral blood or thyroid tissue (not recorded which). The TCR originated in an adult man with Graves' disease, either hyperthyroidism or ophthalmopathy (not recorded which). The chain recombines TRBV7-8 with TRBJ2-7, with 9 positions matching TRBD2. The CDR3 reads CASSPPSLAGSKVLYEQYF. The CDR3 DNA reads TGTGCCAGCAGCCCACCCTCTCTAGCGGGGAGCAAGGTGCTATACGAGCAGTACTTC.